A single T cell receptor (beta chain) is shown here with its context. Its antigen is undetermined. Germline CDR1 and CDR2: SGDLS and YYNGEE. Trimming stripped 4 bases from V and 7 bases from J, with 12 bases between. CDR3 length: 13 amino acids. The study ran its PCR with 60 Vbeta and 13 Jbeta primers. Profiling relied on immunoSEQ multiplex PCR, and the TCRdb table lists in-frame clones only, not all of them. The sample records under 140,000 clones, about 80% being singletons. The sample is drawn from a study of cytomegalovirus exposure and HLA in healthy donors. Study-wide background: From about 179 million T cells, an earlier analysis saw 90 million to 130 million unique TCR beta sequences.

Points from the study as a whole: Diagnosis of cytomegalovirus status made by the classifier reportedly showed high specificity and sensitivity.

The TCR sequence derives from a woman aged 55-70 years in good health and CMV-seropositive. V usage is TRBV9 and J usage is TRBJ2-1, with a possible D match to TRBD1 (6 bases). Material: PBMCs. The CDR3 protein is CASSPRQANEQFF. The CDR3 bases are TGTGCCAGCAGCCCAAGACAGGCTAATGAGCAGTTCTTC.